The 28 T cell receptor beta chains below come from one sample, sequenced in a study of long-term antiretroviral therapy in people with HIV. The authors ran the immunoSEQ assay, v3.0, at survey level. Profiling relied on immunoSEQ multiplex PCR, and the TCRdb table lists in-frame clones only, not all of them. The top ten clones hold less than 15% of a sample with about 15,000 clones, approximately 72% of them seen once. The sample consisted of unsorted PBMCs, taken about 3.2 years after starting antiretroviral therapy. All receptors derive from a middle-aged woman with HIV.

J is TRBJ2-3 and V is TRBV5-1; 8 bases fit TRBD2. Germline V gene sequence: CDR1 SGHRS, CDR2 YFSETQ. V lost 5 bases and J lost 2; bases outside the gene matches: 7. This CDR3 spans 15 amino acids. CDR3: CASRVSGEPTDTQYF. The CDR3 DNA reads TGCGCCAGCAGGGTTAGCGGGGAACCCACAGATACGCAGTATTTT.

This chain's CDR3 is CASSLVNGNSYEQYF. The CDR3, as DNA: TGTGCCAGCAGCTTAGTGAACGGAAACTCCTACGAGCAGTACTTC. V is TRBV7-9 and J is TRBJ2-7; D remains ambiguous. Trimming removed 1 base from V and 0 bases from J, with 10 bases in between. CDR3 size: 15 residues. Germline CDR1 is SEHNR and CDR2 is FQNEAQ (reference sequence).

J is TRBJ2-3 and V is TRBV5-1; TRBD1 agrees at 8 bases. V was pared by 4 bases and J by 4 bases, with 8 bases of the junction left unmatched. The germline gives CDR1 SGHRS, CDR2 YFSETQ. This CDR3 contains 15 residues. CDR3: CASSIPTGAADTQYF. CDR3 bases: TGCGCCAGCAGCATACCGACAGGGGCGGCAGATACGCAGTATTTT.

The genes are TRBV19 and TRBJ2-5; perhaps TRBD2 as D (6 bases). The germline CDR1 and CDR2 sequences are LNHDA and SQIVND (reference sequence). The germline V and J ends were trimmed by 6 bases and 2 bases, with 16 bases remaining between them. This CDR3 has 15 residues. CDR3 DNA sequence: TGTGCCAGTAGGCGAATCAACGCGGGACAAGAGACCCAGTACTTC. It specifies CASRRINAGQETQYF. Using reference TRBV19 and TRBJ2-5 for the parts outside the CDR3, the full variable domain is DGGITQSPKYLFRKEGQNVTLSCEQNLNHDAMYWYRQDPGQGLRLIYYSQIVNDFQKGDIAEGYSVSREKKESFPLTVTSAQKNPTAFYLCASRRINAGQETQYFGPGTRLLVL.

The chain has TRBV13 and TRBJ2-1; possibly TRBD1 for D (6 bases). CDR3 length: 14 amino acids. Germline CDR1 PRHDT, CDR2 FYEKMQ (reference sequence). Trimming shortened V by 5 bases and J by 3 bases, and 11 bases separated the two germline ends. The CDR3 loop reads CASSAPTGYNEQFF. CDR3 nucleotide sequence: TGTGCCAGCAGCGCCCCGACAGGCTACAATGAGCAGTTCTTC.

J is TRBJ2-6 and V is TRBV5-1, with a possible D match to TRBD1 (6 bases). The length of the CDR3 is 15 residues. Trimming removed 4 bases from V and 0 bases from J, with 8 bases in between. Germline values: CDR1 SGHRS, CDR2 YFSETQ. The CDR3 reads CASSQQGSGANVLTF. CDR3 nucleotides: TGCGCCAGCAGCCAACAGGGCTCTGGGGCCAACGTCCTGACTTTC.

This chain uses TRBV7-2 with TRBJ2-3; D may be TRBD2 (5 bases). The V and J ends lost 7 bases and 4 bases respectively, with 6 bases between them. The CDR3 contains 11 residues. Germline V gives CDR1 SGHTA, CDR2 FQGNSA. CDR3 amino acids: CASMRADTQYF. In nucleotides, the CDR3 is TGTGCCAGCATGCGGGCAGATACGCAGTATTTT.

This clone was counted between two and nine times. This chain connects TRBV29-1 to TRBJ2-2; TRBD1 matches 9 bases. The CDR3 spans 16 residues. The germline V gene encodes CDR1 SQVTM and CDR2 ANQGSEA. Trimming removed 0 bases from V and 5 bases from J; junction bases left unmatched: 7. The CDR3 DNA is TGCAGCGTTGAAGAATTCGGGACAGGGAGAACCGGGGAGCTGTTTTTT. This sequence encodes CSVEEFGTGRTGELFF.

The V call is TRBV29-1, the J call TRBJ2-3; 12 bases map to TRBD2. CDR3 size: 16 residues. CDR1 is SQVTM and CDR2 is ANQGSEA in the germline V gene. With V trimmed by 3 bases and J by 5 bases, 9 bases remained unmatched. This chain's CDR3 is CSVDKRTSGVIDTQYF. CDR3 DNA sequence: TGCAGCGTTGATAAAAGGACTAGCGGGGTGATAGATACGCAGTATTTT.

This clone occurred a few times. CDR3 sequence reads: CASSYIGNTEAFF. CDR3 sequence (DNA): TGTGCCAGCAGTTACATAGGAAACACTGAAGCTTTCTTT. The rearrangement uses TRBV25-1 and TRBJ1-1; no definite D call. CDR3 length: 13 residues. Germline lookup yields CDR1 MGHDK and CDR2 SYGVNS. V lost 5 bases and J lost 2, with 9 bases in between.

The genes are TRBV5-5 and TRBJ1-4; D unresolved. This CDR3 has 15 amino acids. Germline CDR1 SGHKS, CDR2 YYEKEE (reference sequence). The ends were cut back, 4 bases at V and 5 bases at J, with 15 bases in the middle. The CDR3 DNA reads TGTGCCAGCAGCGGGGAGGCCGGGAGGAATGAAAAACTGTTTTTT. Translation: CASSGEAGRNEKLFF.

This clone has only one observation. The chain combines TRBV30 with TRBJ2-7; maybe TRBD2 (6 bases). The CDR3 length is 15 residues. Germline CDR1 GTSNPN, CDR2 SVGIG (reference sequence). Deletions cut 3 bases from V and 5 bases from J, with 20 bases between. CDR3 protein: CAWREVGQGGNEQYF. The CDR3, as DNA: TGTGCCTGGAGGGAAGTGGGGCAGGGAGGTAACGAGCAGTACTTC.

This clone was seen a handful of times. J is TRBJ2-1 and V is TRBV10-3; D possibly corresponds to TRBD1 (5 bases). Germline V gene sequence: CDR1 ENHRY, CDR2 SYGVKD. V was shortened by 5 bases and J by 16 bases, with 18 bases between the two germline ends. The CDR3 length is 12 residues. CDR3 protein: CAISSQAAYIFF. In nucleotides, the CDR3 is TGTGCCATCAGTTCACAGGCGGCTTACATATTCTTC.

The chain has TRBV5-1 and TRBJ2-3; possibly TRBD2 for D (7 bases). V gave up 5 bases and J gave up 1 base, with 11 bases separating them. Germline CDR1 is SGHRS and CDR2 is YFSETQ. The CDR3 spans 14 residues. CDR3 coding DNA: TGCGCCAGCAGTCGGGGGGCCGGCACAGATACGCAGTATTTT. Translated: CASSRGAGTDTQYF.

This clone occurred a few times. The CDR3 region is CARARRRNQPQHF. The CDR3 DNA sequence: TGCGCCAGAGCCCGTCGGAGGAATCAGCCCCAGCATTTT. The chain is built from TRBV10-1 and TRBJ1-5, with D uncertain. Per germline, CDR1 WNHNN and CDR2 SYGVQD (reference sequence). The length of the CDR3 is 13 residues. V lost 9 bases and J lost 4, with 13 bases in between.

In its sample, this clone is medium-sized. The gene calls are TRBV7-2 and TRBJ2-7; the D is unclear. CDR3 length: 15 residues. From germline, CDR1 is SGHTA and CDR2 FQGNSA. Trimming pared 0 bases from V and 3 bases from J, leaving 12 bases between. The DNA of the CDR3 is TGTGCCAGCAGCTTAGCTGGCAGGATGAACTACGAGCAGTACTTC. As protein: CASSLAGRMNYEQYF. Full variable domain (missing parts from reference TRBV7-2 and TRBJ2-7): GAGVSQSPSNKVTEKGKDVELRCDPISGHTALYWYRQSLGQGLEFLIYFQGNSAPDKSGLPSDRFSAERTGGSVSTLTIQRTQQEDSAVYLCASSLAGRMNYEQYFGPGTRLTVT.

The V call is TRBV7-2, the J call TRBJ2-1, with D possibly being TRBD1 or TRBD2 (5 bases each). The V gene's germline CDR1 is SGHTA and CDR2 FQGNSA. Trimming pared 5 bases from V and 1 base from J, leaving 15 bases between. This CDR3 region has 16 residues. The CDR3 region is CASSPPGGPSYNEQFF. In nucleotides, the CDR3 is TGTGCCAGCAGCCCCCCTGGGGGACCTTCCTACAATGAGCAGTTCTTC. Filled out from reference TRBV7-2 and TRBJ2-1, the complete variable domain reads GAGVSQSPSNKVTEKGKDVELRCDPISGHTALYWYRQSLGQGLEFLIYFQGNSAPDKSGLPSDRFSAERTGGSVSTLTIQRTQQEDSAVYLCASSPPGGPSYNEQFFGPGTRLTVL.

J is TRBJ1-2 and V is TRBV4-1; possibly TRBD1 for D (5 bases). The germline gives CDR1 MGHRA, CDR2 YSYEKL. V lost 6 bases, J lost 8 bases, and 16 bases lay in between. CDR3 length equals 13 residues. This CDR3 reads CASSPTTGLGYTF. CDR3 nucleotides: TGCGCCAGCAGTCCAACTACGGGGCTAGGCTACACCTTC.

The chain links TRBV7-2 to TRBJ2-7; TRBD1 agrees at 10 bases. The length of the CDR3 is 13 residues. Trimming at V came to 5 bases and at J to 7 bases, leaving 5 bases not matched to a gene. Germline lookup yields CDR1 SGHTA and CDR2 FQGNSA. The DNA of the CDR3 is TGTGCCAGCAGCGCGGGACAGGGGAGAGAGCAGTACTTC. Amino acids: CASSAGQGREQYF.

This chain joins TRBV6-5 and TRBJ1-1, with D unresolved. CDR1 is MNHEY and CDR2 is SVGAGI in the germline V gene. The CDR3 has 12 amino acids. Trimming left V 8 bases short and J 2 bases short, with 9 bases between. CDR3 sequence reads: CASHTVNTEAFF. The CDR3 DNA reads as TGTGCCAGCCACACAGTCAACACTGAAGCTTTCTTT.

The CDR3 coding sequence is TGTGCCAGCAGCCTCGCCGACGGACAAATCTATGGCTACACCTTC. Translating gives CASSLADGQIYGYTF. This chain joins TRBV7-9 and TRBJ1-2; tentatively, D is TRBD1 (5 bases). V was cut by 5 bases and J by 4 bases, with 17 bases left in between. Germline CDR1 SEHNR, CDR2 FQNEAQ (reference sequence). The CDR3 totals 15 residues.

The J gene is TRBJ2-5, the V gene TRBV5-1; 7 positions match TRBD1. This CDR3 contains 15 residues. With 4 bases clipped from V and 2 bases from J, the junction kept 8 bases outside the gene matches. Germline CDR1 is SGHRS and CDR2 is YFSETQ. The CDR3 bases are TGCGCCAGCAGCCCCCGGGACAGCAGACAAGAGACCCAGTACTTC. Translation: CASSPRDSRQETQYF.

V and J are TRBV6-5 and TRBJ2-7; tentatively, D is TRBD1 (5 bases). There are 15 residues in the CDR3. V lost 4 bases and J lost 0, with 13 bases in between. CDR1 is MNHEY, CDR2 SVGAGI, per germline. The CDR3 reads CASSFQGTLSYEQYF. The CDR3 bases are TGTGCCAGCAGTTTTCAGGGAACGCTCTCCTACGAGCAGTACTTC.

Relative to its sample, this clone is medium-sized. The chain carries TRBV9 and TRBJ2-7; 9 bases agree with TRBD2. The V segment lost 4 bases and the J segment 3 bases; nucleotides outside the gene matches: 5. Looked up from germline, CDR1 is SGDLS and CDR2 is YYNGEE. The CDR3 has 14 residues. CDR3 residues: CASSPTSGNYEQYF. DNA for the CDR3: TGTGCCAGCAGCCCGACTAGCGGAAACTACGAGCAGTACTTC.

The chain employs TRBV20-1 and TRBJ2-1, with 8 bases matching TRBD2. CDR1 and CDR2 from the germline V gene are DFQATT and SNEGSKA (reference sequence). The trim removed 6 bases at V and 9 bases at J, leaving 4 bases unmatched. The CDR3 loop spans 11 amino acids. This CDR3 reads CSASGGLEQFF. CDR3 in DNA: TGCAGTGCCAGCGGGGGCCTTGAGCAGTTCTTC.

The rearrangement uses TRBV5-1 and TRBJ2-3; 15 positions match TRBD2. V lost 6 bases and J lost 4; bases outside the gene matches: 6. Germline V gives CDR1 SGHRS, CDR2 YFSETQ. CDR3 length: 16 amino acids. In DNA, the CDR3 is TGCGCCAGCACTGCTAGGACTAGCGGGGGGGCAGATACGCAGTATTTT. It codes for CASTARTSGGADTQYF.

This clone was detected only once. In DNA form, the CDR3 reads TGTGCCAGCAAAGCGGGGGGGTATAGCACAGATACGCAGTATTTT. Translation gives CASKAGGYSTDTQYF. V is TRBV10-3 and J is TRBJ2-3; 10 positions agree with TRBD2. CDR3 length: 15 amino acids. The V and J ends lost 10 bases and 0 bases, in that order; junction bases with no gene match: 7. Per the germline V gene, CDR1 is ENHRY and CDR2 is SYGVKD.

The genes are TRBV5-1 and TRBJ1-2, with a weak D call TRBD1 (6 bases). The V and J ends lost 8 bases and 8 bases respectively, with 22 bases between them. CDR1 and CDR2 (germline): SGHRS, YFSETQ. CDR3 length: 14 amino acids. This CDR3 reads CASARSGGLWGYTF. CDR3 coding DNA: TGCGCCAGTGCCCGGAGTGGGGGCTTATGGGGCTACACCTTC. The whole variable domain, filled in from reference TRBV5-1 and TRBJ1-2, reads KAGVTQTPRYLIKTRGQQVTLSCSPISGHRSVSWYQQTPGQGLQFLFEYFSETQRNKGNFPGRFSGRQFSNSRSEMNVSTLELGDSALYLCASARSGGLWGYTFGSGTRLTVV.